The 14 T cell receptor beta chains below were found in one sample sequenced in a study of T-cell reconstitution after alpha-beta-depleted transplantation in children. Unique molecular identifiers were used to barcode this TCRbeta library. MiXCR, run by TCRdb on the PCR reads, gives a single entry per CDR3 protein. The sample lists 670,000 or so distinct CDR3 sequences, around 14% occurring once. Sequences were derived from PBMCs, sampled before TCRalphabeta/CD19-depleted stem cell transplant. All receptors come from a girl aged 2-10 years with congenital amegakaryocytic thrombocytopenia, due to receive a stem cell transplant.

This clonotype was observed at least ten times. The V gene is TRBV27, the J gene TRBJ2-7; D might be TRBD2 (6 bases). V lost 5 bases to trimming and J lost 7 bases, with 27 bases between them. This CDR3 region has 17 residues. The V gene's germline CDR1 is MNHEY and CDR2 SMNVEV (reference sequence). The CDR3 nucleotides are TGTGCCAGCAGTCCTCTTGGCTCGAAGGGCCTCGGAGGGGAGCAGTACTTC. Its protein product is CASSPLGSKGLGGEQYF.

This clonotype was found many times. This rearrangement joins TRBV20-1 to TRBJ2-7; D tentatively reads TRBD1 or TRBD2 (5 bases each). V was trimmed by 5 bases and J by 2 bases, leaving 10 bases between them. CDR1 and CDR2 (germline): DFQATT, SNEGSKA (reference sequence). CDR3 length equals 12 residues. The CDR3 DNA follows: TGCAGTGCTCTAGAGGGGACCTACGAGCAGTACTTC. Translated: CSALEGTYEQYF.

This clonotype was seen many times. The DNA for the CDR3 is TGTGCCAGCAGCTTTAGGGAAACTGAAGCTTTCTTT. It translates to CASSFRETEAFF. This chain uses TRBV5-5 with TRBJ1-1; D gene unclear. The V end was cut by 2 bases, the J end by 5 bases, with 7 bases between. Germline CDR1 and CDR2: SGHKS and YYEKEE (reference sequence). The length of the CDR3 is 12 residues. Combining the CDR3 with reference TRBV5-5 and TRBJ1-1 gives the whole variable domain DAGVTQSPTHLIKTRGQQVTLRCSPISGHKSVSWYQQVLGQGPQFIFQYYEKEERGRGNFPDRFSARQFPNYSSELNVNALLLGDSALYLCASSFRETEAFFGQGTRLTVV.

The V call is TRBV15, the J call TRBJ2-7; 10 nucleotides agree with TRBD2. The length of the CDR3 is 17 residues. V trimming: 3 bases; J trimming: 3 bases; junction bases outside the gene matches: 11. From germline, CDR1 is LNHNV and CDR2 YYDKDF (reference sequence). This CDR3 reads CATSSPLAGVSSYEQYF. The CDR3 nucleotides are TGTGCCACCAGCAGCCCGCTAGCGGGAGTAAGTAGCTACGAGCAGTACTTC.

This clonotype turned up a few times. The gene calls are TRBV18 and TRBJ2-5, with D possibly being TRBD2 (6 bases). CDR3 length: 15 amino acids. Germline V lookup: CDR1 KGHSH, CDR2 LQKENI. Trimming shortened V by 0 bases and J by 1 base, and 9 bases separated the two germline ends. CDR3 in amino acids: CASSPPGLLQETQYF. The DNA of the CDR3 is TGTGCCAGCTCACCACCGGGACTCCTCCAAGAGACCCAGTACTTC.

This clonotype was picked up many times. This chain uses TRBV10-3 with TRBJ2-3; D not resolved. The CDR3 spans 10 residues. The V end lost 10 bases, the J end lost 3 bases, and 5 bases lay between the germline ends. From germline, CDR1 is ENHRY and CDR2 SYGVKD. The CDR3 here is CATATDTQYF. The CDR3 nucleotides read TGTGCCACCGCGACAGATACGCAGTATTTT.

V gene TRBV10-3 combines with J gene TRBJ2-3; D possibly corresponds to TRBD2 (6 bases). Germline V lookup: CDR1 ENHRY, CDR2 SYGVKD. V lost 4 bases and J lost 6, with 14 bases in between. The CDR3 covers 14 residues. The DNA of the CDR3 is TGTGCCATCAGTGTCTCTAGCGTAGGGGATACGCAGTATTTT. This sequence encodes CAISVSSVGDTQYF.

The CDR3, as DNA: TGTGCCAGCACCATACGCGTACTAGCGGGAGGGCGTAATGAGCAGTTCTTC. Amino acid sequence: CASTIRVLAGGRNEQFF. J is TRBJ2-1 and V is TRBV2; TRBD2 agrees at 13 bases. The CDR3 runs to 17 residues. V dropped 7 bases and J dropped 7; count of bases not matched to a gene: 13. Germline CDR1 and CDR2: SNHLY and FYNNEI.

This clonotype has just a few counts. This sequence joins TRBV7-9 and TRBJ1-1; D is unresolved. The germline V gene has CDR1 SEHNR and CDR2 FQNEAQ (reference sequence). V gave up 2 bases and J gave up 4 bases, with 11 bases separating them. The CDR3 spans 14 residues. Here the CDR3 reads CASSLIFYFTEAFF. The CDR3 coding sequence is TGTGCCAGCAGCTTAATCTTTTATTTCACTGAAGCTTTCTTT.

This clonotype turned up a few times. This chain uses TRBV11-2 with TRBJ2-7, with D possibly matching TRBD2 (7 bases). Trimming removed 2 bases from V and 2 bases from J, with 10 bases in between. This CDR3 contains 14 residues. Germline V gives CDR1 SGHAT, CDR2 FQNNGV. The CDR3 DNA follows: TGTGCCAGCAGCTTACTCGGGGGGCCCTACGAGCAGTACTTC. Protein: CASSLLGGPYEQYF. Full variable domain (missing parts from reference TRBV11-2 and TRBJ2-7): EAGVAQSPRYKIIEKRQSVAFWCNPISGHATLYWYQQILGQGPKLLIQFQNNGVVDDSQLPKDRFSAERLKGVDSTLKIQPAKLEDSAVYLCASSLLGGPYEQYFGPGTRLTVT.

This clonotype was recorded a few times. The chain joins TRBV5-5 to TRBJ1-5; 9 bases fit TRBD1. The CDR3 is made up of 15 amino acids. Germline values: CDR1 SGHKS, CDR2 YYEKEE (reference sequence). V gave up 5 bases and J gave up 6 bases; unmatched junction bases: 9. CDR3 in amino acids: CASSRTGGRGQPQHF. In DNA form, the CDR3 reads TGTGCCAGCAGTCGTACAGGGGGCCGAGGTCAGCCCCAGCATTTT.

A few counts support this clonotype. The gene calls are TRBV7-9 and TRBJ1-2; D is unclear. Germline-derived CDR1 and CDR2 are SEHNR and FQNEAQ (reference sequence). V was clipped by 2 bases and J by 6 bases, with 10 bases between them. CDR3 size: 13 residues. The DNA of the CDR3 is TGTGCCAGCAGCTTACTACAGAACGATGGCTACACCTTC. Amino acids: CASSLLQNDGYTF.

This clonotype was detected ten times or more. The J gene is TRBJ2-3, the V gene TRBV6-5, with unresolved D. The germline CDR1 and CDR2 sequences are MNHEY and SVGAGI. The CDR3 is made up of 18 amino acids. Trimming removed 2 bases at V and 0 bases at J, with 18 bases between. The CDR3 bases are TGTGCCAGCAGTTACCATCGACTTGCGGCATATAGCACAGATACGCAGTATTTT. Translation gives CASSYHRLAAYSTDTQYF.

This clonotype was recorded at least ten times. The gene calls are TRBV4-2 and TRBJ2-1; possible D gene TRBD1, 5 bases. CDR1 is LGHNA, CDR2 YNFKEQ, per germline. This CDR3 spans 14 amino acids. Trimming pared 1 base from V and 5 bases from J, leaving 9 bases between. The DNA of the CDR3 is TGTGCCAGCAGCCAAGGGACAAGGGACAATGAGCAGTTCTTC. Encoded protein: CASSQGTRDNEQFF.